The rows below give T cell receptor beta chains drawn from one sample of a study of blood T cell repertoires in COVID-19. This table comes from immunoSEQ multiplex PCR, and its TCRdb copy is limited to in-frame clones, with some not included. The sample holds 240,000 or so clones, around 86% seen once. The specimen sequenced was peripheral blood. These receptors were taken from an elderly man with acute or convalescent COVID-19. Both conserved end residues are part of each CDR3. D genes are given only for firm matches. Expanded clones are given a class, and other clones once, few, many or no size at all.

abundance,j_gene,v_gene,d_gene,len,CDR3nt,CDR3aa
-,TRBJ2-7,TRBV9,-,14,TGTGCCAGCAGCCGTGGACAGTCTTCCAGCGAGCAGTACTTC,CASSRGQSSSEQYF
-,TRBJ1-1,TRBV3-1/TRBV3-2,TRBD1,13,TGTGCCAGCAGCCAAGTCCCGGGACAGGAAGCTTTCTTT,CASSQVPGQEAFF
-,TRBJ1-4,TRBV28,TRBD1,15,TGTGCCAGCAGCGCGCCGGGACAGTTTAATGAAAAACTGTTTTTT,CASSAPGQFNEKLFF
-,TRBJ1-2,TRBV14,TRBD1,15,TGTGCCAGCAGCCTTCGGACAGGGGGTTCTCTTGGCTACACCTTC,CASSLRTGGSLGYTF
-,TRBJ1-1,TRBV5-6,TRBD1,17,TGTGCCAGCAGCTTTCGGGGGACAGGGGTAGGTGGCACTGAAGCTTTCTTT,CASSFRGTGVGGTEAFF
-,TRBJ1-5,TRBV6-5,-,14,TGTGCCAGCGTACAGGACCGGGTCAATCAGCCCCAGCATTTT,CASVQDRVNQPQHF
-,TRBJ1-1,TRBV4-1,-,13,TGCGCCAGCAGCCAAGACCCTCGAGTTGAAGCTTTCTTT,CASSQDPRVEAFF
-,TRBJ2-3,TRBV14,-,17,TGTGCCAGCAGCCAAGATATACGGTTTGGGGCCACAGATACGCAGTATTTT,CASSQDIRFGATDTQYF
-,TRBJ1-6,TRBV3-1/TRBV3-2,-,14,TGTGCCAGCAGCCAAGATTTAGTAATCTCACCCCTCCACTTT,CASSQDLVISPLHF
-,TRBJ1-2,TRBV28,TRBD1,14,TGTGCCAGCAGCCCTCCAGGGGGCATAAATGGCTACACCTTC,CASSPPGGINGYTF
-,TRBJ1-2,TRBV2,TRBD1,15,TGTGCCAGCAGTGAAGGGGGGACAGCCCTCTATGGCTACACCTTC,CASSEGGTALYGYTF
-,TRBJ2-1,TRBV28,-,13,TGTGCCAGCAGTTCGACGACTAAGAATGAGCAGTTCTTC,CASSSTTKNEQFF
once,TRBJ1-2,TRBV3-1/TRBV3-2,-,13,TGTGCCAGCAGCCAGGTCAGGGTAGGTGGCTACACCTTC,CASSQVRVGGYTF
-,TRBJ1-2,TRBV28,-,15,TGTGCCAGCAGTAGGATAACGAGGGGAGGGGACGGCTACACCTTC,CASSRITRGGDGYTF
-,TRBJ2-7,TRBV6-5,-,15,TGTGCCAGCAGTTACTCGGGGGGGCCCTCCTACGAGCAGTACTTC,CASSYSGGPSYEQYF
-,TRBJ1-6,TRBV3-1/TRBV3-2,-,15,TGTGCCAGCAGCCAGGCTTTACGCGGCATTTCACCCCTCCACTTT,CASSQALRGISPLHF
-,TRBJ2-3,TRBV7-2,TRBD2,14,TGTGCCAGCAGCTTCCCGGGACTAACAGATACGCAGTATTTT,CASSFPGLTDTQYF
once,TRBJ1-5,TRBV28,-,17,TGTGCCAGCAGTTTATCAGGACAGCCGACTAGCAATCAGCCCCAGCATTTT,CASSLSGQPTSNQPQHF
few,TRBJ1-1,TRBV6-2/TRBV6-3,-,14,TGTGCCAGCAGCTCTCTTGGGGGGGACACTGAAGCTTTCTTT,CASSSLGGDTEAFF
few,TRBJ1-2,TRBV6-1,-,13,TGTGCCAGCAGTGAGGCAGGGTATAATGGCTACACCTTC,CASSEAGYNGYTF
-,TRBJ2-1,TRBV6-2/TRBV6-3,-,19,TGTGCCAGCAGTTACCCTCTCGGAGGTAGCAGGAGCTCCTACAATGAGCAGTTCTTC,CASSYPLGGSRSSYNEQFF
once,TRBJ2-5,TRBV12-3/TRBV12-4,-,13,TGTGCCAGCAGTTTACTGGCCGAAGAGACCCAGTACTTC,CASSLLAEETQYF
few,TRBJ1-2,TRBV28,-,14,TGTGCCAGCAGTTCCGGGACACTTCACTATGGCTACACCTTC,CASSSGTLHYGYTF
-,TRBJ1-4,TRBV27,-,11,TGTGCCAGCAGTCCCGGTGAAAAACTGTTTTTT,CASSPGEKLFF
-,TRBJ2-1,TRBV4-1,-,16,TGCGCCAGCAGCTCGACAACACAGTCTTCCTACAATGAGCAGTTCTTC,CASSSTTQSSYNEQFF
-,TRBJ2-7,TRBV7-2,-,14,TGTGCCAGCAGCTTCCGGGAGATCTCCTACGAGCAGTACTTC,CASSFREISYEQYF